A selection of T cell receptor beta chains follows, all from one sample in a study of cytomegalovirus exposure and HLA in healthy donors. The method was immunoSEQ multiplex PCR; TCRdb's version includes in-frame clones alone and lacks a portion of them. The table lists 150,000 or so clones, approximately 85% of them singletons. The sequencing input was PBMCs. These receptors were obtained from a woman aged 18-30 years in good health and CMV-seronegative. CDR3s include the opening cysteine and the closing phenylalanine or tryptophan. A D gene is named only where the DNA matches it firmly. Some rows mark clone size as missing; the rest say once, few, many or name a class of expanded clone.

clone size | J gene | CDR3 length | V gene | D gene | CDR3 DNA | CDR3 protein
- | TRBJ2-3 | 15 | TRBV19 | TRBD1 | TGTGCCAGTAGTATCCGGGACAGGGGGGGAGATACGCAGTATTTT | CASSIRDRGGDTQYF
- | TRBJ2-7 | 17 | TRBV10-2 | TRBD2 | TGCGCCAGCAGTGGCCTAGCGACGGGACTAGCGACTCAACAGCAGTACTTC | CASSGLATGLATQQQYF
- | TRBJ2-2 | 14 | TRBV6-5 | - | TGTGCCAGCAGTTGGGGGACTAACACCGGGGAGCTGTTTTTT | CASSWGTNTGELFF
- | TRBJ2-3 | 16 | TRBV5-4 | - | TGTGCCAGCAGCTTGGCCCGAGTATCGTCTGGAGATACGCAGTATTTT | CASSLARVSSGDTQYF
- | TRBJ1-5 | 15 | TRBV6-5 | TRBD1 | TGTGCCAGCACAAGCCCGGGACAGAGCAATCAGCCCCAGCATTTT | CASTSPGQSNQPQHF
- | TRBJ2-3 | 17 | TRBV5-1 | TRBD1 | TGCGCCAGCAGCTCGGGACAGGGGGCGTCGGGCATAGATACGCAGTATTTT | CASSSGQGASGIDTQYF
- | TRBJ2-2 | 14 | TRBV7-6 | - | TGTGCCAGCAGCTTAGTCCTAAACACCGGGGAGCTGTTTTTT | CASSLVLNTGELFF
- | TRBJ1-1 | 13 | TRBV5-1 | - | TGCGCCAGCGCCTTCGACAGGAACACTGAAGCTTTCTTT | CASAFDRNTEAFF
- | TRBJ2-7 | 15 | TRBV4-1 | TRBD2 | TGCGCCAGCAGCCCGGTGGGGCGGGGGGTCTACGAGCAGTACTTC | CASSPVGRGVYEQYF
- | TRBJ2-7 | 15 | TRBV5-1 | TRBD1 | TGCGCCAGCAGCCCGCAGGGGGCAGGCTCCTACGAGCAGTACTTC | CASSPQGAGSYEQYF
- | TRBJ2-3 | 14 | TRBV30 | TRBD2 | TGTGCCTGGCGGACTAGCGGGGCCACAGATACGCAGTATTTT | CAWRTSGATDTQYF
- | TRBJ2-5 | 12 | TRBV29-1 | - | TGCAGCGTTGAGGGGCTCAAAGAGACCCAGTACTTC | CSVEGLKETQYF
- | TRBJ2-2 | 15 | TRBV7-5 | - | TGTGCCAGAAGCTGGCGGGGGGGTAGCACCGGGGAGCTGTTTTTT | CARSWRGGSTGELFF
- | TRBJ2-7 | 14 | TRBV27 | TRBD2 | TGTGCCAGCAGGGGACTAGCGGGTCTCTACGAGCAGTACTTC | CASRGLAGLYEQYF
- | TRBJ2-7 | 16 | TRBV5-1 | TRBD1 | TGCGCCAGCAGCTCGACTCGAAGGACAGGGGCGTACGAGCAGTACTTC | CASSSTRRTGAYEQYF
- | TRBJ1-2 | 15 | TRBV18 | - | TGTGCCAGCTCACCTACGACAGGAACTAACTATGGCTACACCTTC | CASSPTTGTNYGYTF
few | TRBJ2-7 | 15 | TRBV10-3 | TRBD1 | TGTGCCATCAGAGGGGGAGACAGGGGCTTAGGGGAGCAGTACTTC | CAIRGGDRGLGEQYF
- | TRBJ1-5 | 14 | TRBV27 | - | TGTGCCACCTTAAAGCTCGGAGGCAATCAGCCCCAGCATTTT | CATLKLGGNQPQHF
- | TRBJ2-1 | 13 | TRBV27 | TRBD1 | TGTGCCAGCAGCCCGGACAGGGCCAATGAGCAGTTCTTC | CASSPDRANEQFF
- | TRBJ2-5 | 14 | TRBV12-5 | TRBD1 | TGTGCTAGTGGTACAGGGGACCGAGGGGAGACCCAGTACTTC | CASGTGDRGETQYF
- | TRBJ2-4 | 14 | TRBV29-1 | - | TGCAGCGGTCGAGACCATGGGGGCGAAAACATTCAGTACTTC | CSGRDHGGENIQYF
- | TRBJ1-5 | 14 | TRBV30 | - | TGTGCCTGGAGTGTGTCAGAGGGAGCACAGCCCCAGCATTTT | CAWSVSEGAQPQHF
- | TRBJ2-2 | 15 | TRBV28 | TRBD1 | TGTGCCAGCACAACAGGGGGCGGGTTGACCGGGGAGCTGTTTTTT | CASTTGGGLTGELFF
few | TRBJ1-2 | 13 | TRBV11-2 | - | TGTGCCAGCAGCTTAGGTCAGAACTATGGCTACACCTTC | CASSLGQNYGYTF
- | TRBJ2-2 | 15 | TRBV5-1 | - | TGCGCCCCCCCCGGACAGCATACGAACACCGGGGAGCTGTTTTTT | CAPPGQHTNTGELFF
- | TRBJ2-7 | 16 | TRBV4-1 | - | TGCGCCAGCAGCCAAGATTTAGTGGGGCGGTCCTACGAGCAGTACTTC | CASSQDLVGRSYEQYF
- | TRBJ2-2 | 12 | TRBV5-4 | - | TGTGCCAGCAGTTGGGGGGCCGGGGAGCTGTTTTTT | CASSWGAGELFF
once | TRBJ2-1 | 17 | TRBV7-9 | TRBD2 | TGTTCCAGCAGCACTAGGACTAGCGGTCGTTTTTCCGATGAGCAGTTCTTC | CSSSTRTSGRFSDEQFF
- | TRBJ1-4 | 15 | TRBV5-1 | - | TGCGCCAGCAGCTTACAGCCAGCAACTAATGAAAAACTGTTTTTT | CASSLQPATNEKLFF
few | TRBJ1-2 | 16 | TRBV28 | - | TGTGCCAGCAGTTTACTTCGAGAGGGATCTAACTATGGCTACACCTTC | CASSLLREGSNYGYTF
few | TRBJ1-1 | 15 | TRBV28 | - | TGTGCCAGCAGTTCCCAGGGAGGGGAGAACACTGAAGCTTTCTTT | CASSSQGGENTEAFF
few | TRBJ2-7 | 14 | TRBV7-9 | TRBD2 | TGTGCCAGCAGCTCCTTAGCGGGCTCCTACGAGCAGTACTTC | CASSSLAGSYEQYF
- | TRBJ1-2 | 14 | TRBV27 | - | TGTGCCAGCAGGGGCATGGAGGCGACCTATGGCTACACCTTC | CASRGMEATYGYTF
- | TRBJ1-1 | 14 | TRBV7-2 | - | TGTGCCAGCAGCTCCAGCCCGGGGAACACTGAAGCTTTCTTT | CASSSSPGNTEAFF
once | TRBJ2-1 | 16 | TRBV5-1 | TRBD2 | TGCGCCAGCAGCCCGGGAGGACTAGTCCAGGGAGATGAGCAGTTCTTC | CASSPGGLVQGDEQFF
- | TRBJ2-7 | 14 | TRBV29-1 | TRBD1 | TGCAGCGTTGAAGATCTGGGACAGGGCGAAGAGCAGTACTTC | CSVEDLGQGEEQYF
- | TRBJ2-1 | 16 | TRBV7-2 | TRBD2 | TGTGCCAGCAGCTTAGCGGGGGGGACCTCCTACAATGAGCAGTTCTTC | CASSLAGGTSYNEQFF
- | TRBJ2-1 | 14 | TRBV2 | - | TGTGCCAGCAGTGAAGGTCCAGCCTACAATGAGCAGTTCTTC | CASSEGPAYNEQFF
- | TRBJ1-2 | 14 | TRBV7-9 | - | TGTGCCAGCAGCTTAATCTCCAGGAACTATGGCTACACCTTC | CASSLISRNYGYTF
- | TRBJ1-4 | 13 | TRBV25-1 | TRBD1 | TGTGCCAGCGGTAGGACAGGGGAGGAAAAACTGTTTTTT | CASGRTGEEKLFF
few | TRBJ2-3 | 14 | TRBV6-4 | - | TGTGCCAGCAGCCGGGAGTACGGCACAGATACGCAGTATTTT | CASSREYGTDTQYF
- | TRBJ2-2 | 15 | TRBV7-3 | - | TGTGCCAGCAGCTCCGGCGGGACGCGTTCCGGGGAGCTGTTTTTT | CASSSGGTRSGELFF
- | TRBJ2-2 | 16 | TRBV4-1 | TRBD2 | TGCGCCAGCAGGCGAGTTGGGGGAGGGAGCACCGGGGAGCTGTTTTTT | CASRRVGGGSTGELFF
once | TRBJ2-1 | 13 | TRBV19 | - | TGTGCCAGTAGTATAGAGGCAGGCCATGAGCAGTTCTTC | CASSIEAGHEQFF
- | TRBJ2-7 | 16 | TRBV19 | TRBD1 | TGTGCCAGTAGGAACTTGGGACAGGAGTCCTCCTACGAGCAGTACTTC | CASRNLGQESSYEQYF
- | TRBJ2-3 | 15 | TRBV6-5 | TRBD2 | TGTGCCAGCAGTTACGGCGGGGGGGTCAGAGCTACGCAGTATTTT | CASSYGGGVRATQYF
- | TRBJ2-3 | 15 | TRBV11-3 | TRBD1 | TGTGCCAGCAGCGTAGGGACAGGTGGCACAGATACGCAGTATTTT | CASSVGTGGTDTQYF
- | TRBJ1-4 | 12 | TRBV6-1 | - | TGTGCCAGCAGGAGGGCTAATGAAAAACTGTTTTTT | CASRRANEKLFF
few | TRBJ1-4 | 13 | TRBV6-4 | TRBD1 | TGTGCCAGCCCCCGACAGGGGGACGAAAAACTGTTTTTT | CASPRQGDEKLFF
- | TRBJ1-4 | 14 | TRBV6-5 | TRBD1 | TGTGCCAGCAGTCCCGGGACAGGGGACGAAAAACTGTTTTTT | CASSPGTGDEKLFF
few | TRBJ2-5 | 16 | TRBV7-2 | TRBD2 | TGTGCCAGCAGCTCTACTTGGACTAGCGGGCTGAGGGAGCAGTACTTC | CASSSTWTSGLREQYF
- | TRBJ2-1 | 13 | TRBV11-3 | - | TGTGCCAGCAGCTTAGGGCTAGCAGGTGAGCAGTTCTTC | CASSLGLAGEQFF
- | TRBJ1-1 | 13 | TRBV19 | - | TGTGCCAGCCTCTCCCCCCGTCCGGGTGAAGCTTTCTTT | CASLSPRPGEAFF
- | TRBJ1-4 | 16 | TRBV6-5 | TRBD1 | TGTGCCAGCAGTTACGATGGGACAGGGGGGTTTGAAAAACTGTTTTTT | CASSYDGTGGFEKLFF